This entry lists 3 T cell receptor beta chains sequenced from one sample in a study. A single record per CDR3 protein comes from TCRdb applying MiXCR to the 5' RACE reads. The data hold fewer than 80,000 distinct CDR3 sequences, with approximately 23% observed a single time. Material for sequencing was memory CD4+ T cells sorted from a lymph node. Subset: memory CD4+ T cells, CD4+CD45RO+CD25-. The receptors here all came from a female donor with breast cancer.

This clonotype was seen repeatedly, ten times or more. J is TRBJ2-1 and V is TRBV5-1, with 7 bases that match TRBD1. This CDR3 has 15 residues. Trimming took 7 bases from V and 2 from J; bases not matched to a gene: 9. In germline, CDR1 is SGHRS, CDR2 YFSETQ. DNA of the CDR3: TGCGCCAGCTGCCACCGGGACAGTACCTACAATGAGCAGTTCTTC. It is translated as CASCHRDSTYNEQFF.

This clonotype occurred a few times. CDR3 bases: TGTGCCAGCAGCTTCACCGGGACAGGGGGATCTGGGGCCAACGTCCTGACTTTC. It is translated as CASSFTGTGGSGANVLTF. This sequence joins TRBV11-1 and TRBJ2-6; 11 bases fit TRBD1. Looked up from germline, CDR1 is SGHAT and CDR2 is FQDESV (reference sequence). CDR3 length: 18 residues. The V gene end was trimmed by 3 bases and the J gene end by 1 base; junction bases not matched to a gene: 5. Looking up the rest from reference TRBV11-1 and TRBJ2-6 gives the full variable domain: EAEVAQSPRYKITEKSQAVAFWCDPISGHATLYWYRQILGQGPELLVQFQDESVVDDSQLPKDRFSAERLKGVDSTLKIQPAELGDSAMYLCASSFTGTGGSGANVLTFGAGSRLTVL.

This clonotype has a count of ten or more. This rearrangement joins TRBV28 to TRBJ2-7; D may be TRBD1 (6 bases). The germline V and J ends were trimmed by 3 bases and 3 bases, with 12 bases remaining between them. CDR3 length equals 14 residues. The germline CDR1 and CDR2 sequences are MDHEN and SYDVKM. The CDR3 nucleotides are TGTGCCAGCAGTTTGGCAGGGGCAATCTACGAGCAGTACTTC. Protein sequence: CASSLAGAIYEQYF.